Included here is one T cell receptor beta chain sequence, with context. This clonotype was seen more than once but under ten times. Its target antigen remains unknown. No clone much larger than this one lies a single base away; base qualities are absent. Per the publication, the treatment or condition label means: live attenuated yellow fever vaccine strain. At every blood-draw timepoint, two biological replicates of bulk PBMCs were collected. PBMCs were isolated from peripheral blood using a standard Ficoll-Paque protocol. RNA was extracted with TriZol from bulk PBMCs, CD4 and CD8 fractions, and dextramer-positive and dextramer-negative fractions. TCR cDNA was synthesized by 5'RACE template switching, through which a universal primer site and unique molecular identifiers were introduced. Priming for cDNA synthesis came from both the TCR alpha and TCR beta constant segments. Two PCR steps were used to amplify libraries, with sample barcodes and sequencing adapters being added in the second step. Sequencing of the libraries was done on either Illumina HiSeq 2500 (2x100 bp) or NovaSeq (2x150 bp). Regarding the original processing steps: Demultiplexing of reads and collapsing into UMI consensus sequences were performed with MIGEC, and V(D)J alignment was carried out with MiXCR. Vaccine-responding clonotypes were identified with edgeR using replicate PBMC samples, with FDR below 0.01 and a log2 fold change above 5 up to day 15 being required. Bulk clonotypes were assigned CD4 or CD8 identity according to which sequenced CD4 or CD8 repertoire held them at higher abundance. TCRdb trimmed the raw reads at Q25, called clones with MiXCR and kept productive beta chains. Each entry merges the rows of one CDR3 protein and shows their most common DNA and genes. TCRdb's processing, not the authors', yielded these V and J calls. This sample holds some 600,000 distinct CDR3 sequences; around an eighth were observed only once. In total, the top ten clones hold 14% to 15% of the sample.

This sample is drawn from a study of T cells after yellow fever vaccination (dated 2019 in TCRdb). Background on the whole study: The SMART-Seq v4 Ultra Low Input RNA kit was used to prepare libraries from fractions with low cell numbers. Two healthy male donors, one aged 18 to 30 and one aged 30 to 39 years, were included in the cohort. To follow T-cell clones before and after both primary and booster YFV17D yellow fever vaccination, bulk TCR alpha and beta repertoires underwent longitudinal sequencing. Blood was drawn at multiple timepoints before and after primary and secondary immunization, with bulk PBMC replicates and cell subsets isolated.

What the research found in general, with its limitations: The secondary T-cell response was weaker than the primary response but faster, peaking on day 5 instead of day 15. Only two donors were included in the study, so the extent to which the findings can be generalized is limited. FACS-sorted repertoires could contain abundant contaminating clonotypes from the bulk population, so computational filtering was required. A small fraction of clonotypes showed up in both the CD4 and CD8 compartments, probably as a result of convergent recombination. Most clones expanded after primary vaccination were re-detected after the booster (almost 98% of CD4 and approximately 85% of CD8), suggesting broad memory maintenance.

The germline V gene specifies SGHRS as CDR1 and YFSETQ as CDR2. V ends up 5 bases short and J 8 bases short, with an unmatched junction base count of 11. The CDR3 covers 15 residues, taking in both the cysteine and the phenylalanine. Only the CDR3 DNA stays, 45 bases, in frame from base 1. The clonotype originates from a man in his thirties or forties who received the YFV17D yellow fever vaccine. The chain employs TRBV5-1 and TRBJ2-1, and TRBD2 matches 9 of the central bases. The sample consisted of PBMCs, taken on the day of the yellow fever booster vaccination. The CDR3 region reads CASRATSGRFHEQFF. The DNA sequence follows: TGCGCCAGCAGGGCCACCAGCGGGAGGTTCCATGAGCAGTTCTTC.